This T cell receptor beta chain was captured by sequencing in a study of breast tumors, draining lymph nodes, adjacent tissues. Findings and caveats of the study: The lymph node origin of tumor T cells was framed as consistent with a hypothesis, not demonstrated.

Breast cancer patients provided tissue from their axillary draining lymph nodes. TCRdb re-analysed the multiplex PCR reads in MiXCR, keeping a single row per CDR3 protein. The sample has approximately 250,000 distinct CDR3 sequences, 30% to 35% seen once. The table lists this clonotype with many counts. The antigen remains unidentified. Germline V gene lookup returns CDR1 ENHRY and CDR2 SYGVKD. V gave up 6 bases and J gave up 0 bases; unmatched junction bases: 6. The CDR3 contains 15 residues. The rearrangement joins TRBV10-3 to TRBJ2-7; 9 bases agree with TRBD1. This sequence originates from a female donor with breast cancer. Some clones in this sample may be carry-over from other donors' samples. Material: axillary lymph node tissue. CDR3: CAIREQGAGSYEQYF. As DNA, the CDR3 is TGTGCCATCAGAGAACAGGGGGCGGGCTCCTACGAGCAGTACTTC.